This TCR beta chain was identified in a study of OX40 agonist ivuxolimab in advanced cancers. General observations from the study: Expanded clones were, on average, more numerous in CD8+ T cells than in CD4+. At doses 0.1 to 3.0 mg/kg, CD4+ and CD8+ clones expanded.

A note on this clone: The target antigen is unknown.

Sequencing was performed with immunoSEQ multiplex PCR; in TCRdb, only in-frame clones are kept and a portion is missing. The sample records approximately 39,000 clones, more than 70% being singletons. The germline CDR1 and CDR2 sequences are LNHDA and SQIVND (reference sequence). The CDR3 length is 13 residues. Trimming at V came to 5 bases and at J to 9 bases, leaving 5 bases not matched to a gene. The source material was CD4+ or CD8+ T cells sorted from blood, sampled in a trial of the OX40 agonist ivuxolimab. The chain has TRBV19 and TRBJ2-1; 9 bases line up with TRBD2. This TCR came from an adult with an advanced solid tumor such as melanoma, head and neck, liver or kidney cancer. CDR3 sequence (DNA): TGTGCCAGTAGTTCTGGACTAGCGATTGAGCAGTTCTTC. It encodes CASSSGLAIEQFF.